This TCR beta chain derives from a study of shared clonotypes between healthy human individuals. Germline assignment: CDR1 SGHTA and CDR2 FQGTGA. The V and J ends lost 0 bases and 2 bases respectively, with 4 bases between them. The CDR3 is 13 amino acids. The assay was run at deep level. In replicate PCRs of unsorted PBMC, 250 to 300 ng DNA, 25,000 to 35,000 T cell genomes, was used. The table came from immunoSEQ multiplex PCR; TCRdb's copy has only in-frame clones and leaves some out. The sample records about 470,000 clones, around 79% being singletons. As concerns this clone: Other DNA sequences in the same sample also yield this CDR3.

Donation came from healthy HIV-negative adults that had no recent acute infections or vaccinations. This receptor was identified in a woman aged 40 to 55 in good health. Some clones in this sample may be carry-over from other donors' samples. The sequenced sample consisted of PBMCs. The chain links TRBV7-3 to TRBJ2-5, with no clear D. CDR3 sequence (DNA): TGTGCCAGCAGCTTAACCCGACAAGAGACCCAGTACTTC. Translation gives CASSLTRQETQYF.